These T cell receptor beta chains were read from a single sample in a study of blood T cells in healthy people across ages. Using its own MiXCR run on the 5' RACE reads, TCRdb lists one record per CDR3 protein. This table has some 930,000 distinct CDR3 sequences, 25% to 35% appearing once. These sequences were also reported in another study, on T cells of mothers and their children.

Source material: blood. Receptors originate from a woman aged 40 to 50 in good health. Both conserved end residues are part of each CDR3. A D gene is named only where the DNA matches it firmly. Only some rows state a clone size, as once, few, many or a class for expanded clones.

d_call clone_size j_call v_call cdr3_aa cdr3_nt
TRBD2 . TRBJ2-1 TRBV4-2 CASSQDGPSGEQFF TGTGCCAGCAGCCAAGATGGGCCTAGCGGAGAGCAGTTCTTC
. many TRBJ2-3 TRBV7-9 CASIAVLNTDTQYF TGTGCCAGTATAGCGGTATTAAACACAGATACGCAGTATTTT
. . TRBJ1-2 TRBV28 CASMVGNYGYTF TGTGCCAGCATGGTGGGCAACTACGGCTACACCTTC
. few TRBJ2-3 TRBV7-4 CASSSPRRVLLADTQYF TGTGCCAGCAGCTCCCCGCGGCGGGTCCTCCTCGCAGATACGCAGTATTTT
TRBD2 . TRBJ2-3 TRBV5-6 CASSPGSWGGPPSDTQYF TGTGCCAGCAGTCCTGGGTCATGGGGGGGACCCCCCTCAGATACGCAGTATTTT
. few TRBJ1-2 TRBV9 CASSVGVGAYGYTF TGTGCCAGCAGCGTGGGGGTAGGCGCTTATGGCTACACCTTC
. many TRBJ1-2 TRBV3-1 CASSPRYSQNYGYTF TGTGCCAGCAGCCCTCGGTACAGTCAGAACTATGGCTACACCTTC
TRBD1 . TRBJ2-3 TRBV7-3 CASSDPTGNWGTDTQYF TGTGCCAGCAGCGACCCGACAGGGAATTGGGGCACAGATACGCAGTATTTT
. few TRBJ1-2 TRBV20-1 CGATRTARANYGYTF TGCGGTGCGACTAGGACAGCCCGAGCTAACTATGGCTACACCTTC
. . TRBJ2-7 TRBV29-1 CSVVSASYEQYF TGCAGCGTTGTCTCGGCCTCCTACGAGCAGTACTTC
. . TRBJ1-1 TRBV18 CASSPQGTNTEAFF TGTGCCAGCTCACCCCAGGGTACAAACACTGAAGCTTTCTTT
. many TRBJ1-4 TRBV29-1 CSVARETNEKLFF TGCAGCGTTGCCAGGGAAACTAATGAAAAACTGTTTTTT
. . TRBJ2-5 TRBV25-1 CASTTSRVQETQYF TGTGCCAGCACCACGAGCAGGGTTCAAGAGACCCAGTACTTC
. . TRBJ2-1 TRBV11-2 CASSLAVSIHEQFF TGTGCCAGCAGCTTAGCGGTTAGCATCCACGAGCAGTTCTTC
. . TRBJ2-7 TRBV6-6 CASSYSKGLSTYEQYF TGTGCCAGCAGTTACTCGAAGGGTCTTTCAACCTACGAGCAGTACTTC
. . TRBJ2-1 TRBV29-1 CSVGPRINNEQFF TGCAGCGTTGGGCCTCGAATCAACAATGAGCAGTTCTTC
TRBD2 . TRBJ2-3 TRBV4-3 CASSQDRGGGAHTQYF TGCGCCAGCAGCCAAGATCGGGGCGGGGGGGCCCATACGCAGTATTTT
TRBD1 few TRBJ1-1 TRBV27 CASSSLTGGTEAFF TGTGCCAGCAGTTCCTTGACAGGGGGCACTGAAGCTTTCTTT
TRBD1 . TRBJ1-2 TRBV6-6 CASRTRTGGYTF TGTGCCAGCAGAACCCGGACAGGGGGCTACACCTTC
TRBD1 few TRBJ1-6 TRBV12-3/TRBV12-4 CASSRIRQGAGSSPLHF TGTGCCAGCAGCCGAATTCGACAGGGGGCAGGGAGTTCACCCCTCCACTTT
TRBD2 . TRBJ2-3 TRBV20-1 CSASTSGGAGDTQYF TGCAGTGCTAGTACAAGCGGGGGGGCAGGAGATACGCAGTATTTT
. . TRBJ2-1 TRBV28 CASSTRRGHYNEQFF TGTGCCAGCAGCACCCGGCGGGGACACTACAATGAGCAGTTCTTC